The 6 T cell receptor beta chains below come from one sample, sequenced in a study of cytomegalovirus exposure and HLA in healthy donors. The repertoire was sequenced with immunoSEQ multiplex PCR; TCRdb's copy has only in-frame clones and lacks some. Of roughly 70,000 clones detected, 96% appear once; the ten largest clones hold more than 4%. Sequenced material: PBMCs. All receptors come from a woman aged 18-29 years in good health and CMV-seropositive.

This chain uses TRBV9 with TRBJ2-5; TRBD2 is a possible D gene (5 bases). CDR3 length: 16 amino acids. V lost 1 base, J lost 3 bases, and 16 bases lay in between. The germline gives CDR1 SGDLS, CDR2 YYNGEE. In DNA form, the CDR3 reads TGTGCCAGCAGCGTATGCCCCCCGGACTCTAAAGAGACCCAGTACTTC. Its protein product is CASSVCPPDSKETQYF.

The V call is TRBV4-1, the J call TRBJ2-3; 8 positions match TRBD2. The V segment lost 4 bases and the J segment 0 bases; nucleotides outside the gene matches: 9. CDR1 is MGHRA and CDR2 is YSYEKL in the germline V gene. The CDR3 has 17 amino acids. The CDR3 loop is CASSRQLLAASTDTQYF. The CDR3 DNA follows: TGCGCCAGCAGCCGCCAGCTACTAGCGGCTAGCACAGATACGCAGTATTTT.

The V call is TRBV19, the J call TRBJ2-3, with D possibly matching TRBD2 (6 bases). Germline V gives CDR1 LNHDA, CDR2 SQIVND (reference sequence). CDR3 length: 13 residues. Between the trimmed V and J ends, which lost 7 bases and 4 bases, there was a span of 12 bases. The CDR3 DNA is TGTGCCAGTAATTACGGGAGCTCAGATACGCAGTATTTT. It specifies CASNYGSSDTQYF. The complete variable domain, with remaining parts taken from reference TRBV19 and TRBJ2-3, reads DGGITQSPKYLFRKEGQNVTLSCEQNLNHDAMYWYRQDPGQGLRLIYYSQIVNDFQKGDIAEGYSVSREKKESFPLTVTSAQKNPTAFYLCASNYGSSDTQYFGPGTRLTVL.

The chain uses TRBV29-1 and TRBJ2-1; 7 bases match TRBD2. There are 14 residues in the CDR3. V lost 4 bases, J lost 5 bases, and 8 bases stayed unmatched. Germline CDR1 SQVTM, CDR2 ANQGSEA. The CDR3 reads CSVGGGSVNNEQFF. The DNA of the CDR3 is TGCAGCGTTGGAGGCGGGAGTGTCAACAATGAGCAGTTCTTC.

The V and J genes are TRBV7-2 and TRBJ1-4; 7 bases are shared with TRBD1. CDR1 is SGHTA, CDR2 FQGNSA, per germline. This CDR3 has 16 residues. V trimming: 1 base; J trimming: 3 bases; junction bases outside the gene matches: 5. The CDR3 region has the DNA TGTGCCAGCAGCTTAGGACAGGGATGGGCTAATGAAAAACTGTTTTTT. Translation gives CASSLGQGWANEKLFF.

This chain links TRBV25-1 with TRBJ2-5; TRBD2 aligns across 13 bases. The CDR3 has 15 residues. The V gene's germline CDR1 is MGHDK and CDR2 SYGVNS. With V trimmed by 6 bases and J by 3 bases, 4 bases remained unmatched. DNA of the CDR3: TGTGCCAGCAGCCCTGGACTAGCGGGAGAAGAGACCCAGTACTTC. Residues: CASSPGLAGEETQYF.